These 10 T cell receptor beta chains came from one sample sequenced in a study of blood T cells in healthy people across ages. A second PCR of roughly 6 to 12 cycles used a sample-barcoded 5' primer and a J-beta primer mix. TCRdb redid the calling of the 5' RACE reads with MiXCR, one entry per CDR3 protein. The repertoire holds about 680,000 distinct CDR3 sequences, with 45% to 50% as singletons. Sequencing input: blood. The receptors were sampled from a woman between 55 and 75 years old in good health.

This CDR3 reads CASSSPGVFEAFF. CDR3 sequence (DNA): TGTGCCAGCAGTAGTCCAGGGGTATTTGAAGCTTTCTTT. V is TRBV12-3 or TRBV12-4 and J is TRBJ1-1, with a tentative D call TRBD1 (6 bases). Trimming left V 5 bases short and J 7 bases short, with 14 bases between. CDR3 length: 13 residues.

This clonotype occurred a few times. The CDR3 DNA reads as TGCGCCAGCAGCCAAGGCTCTTGGGGTGATGGCTACACCTTC. It translates to CASSQGSWGDGYTF. The chain couples TRBV4-3 to TRBJ1-2, with D unresolved. The V end was cut by 1 base, the J end by 6 bases, with 12 bases between. Germline V gives CDR1 LGHNA, CDR2 YSLEER. This CDR3 is built from 14 residues.

As to this clonotype: Just one base apart from a much larger clone, this may be a read error. V gene TRBV24-1 combines with J gene TRBJ2-7, with D possibly matching TRBD1 (5 bases). V shed 2 bases and J shed 9 bases, with 16 bases lying between them. CDR1 and CDR2 (germline): KGHDR, SFDVKD. The CDR3 runs 14 residues. This CDR3 reads CATSDSSGANGQYF. For the CDR3, the DNA is TGTGCCACCAGTGATTCCAGTGGGGCCAACGGGCAGTACTTC.

There are a few counts of this clonotype. The chain links TRBV9 to TRBJ2-3; maybe TRBD2 (6 bases). CDR1 is SGDLS, CDR2 YYNGEE, per germline. The CDR3 consists of 15 residues. V gave up 4 bases and J gave up 0 bases, with 12 bases separating them. Here the CDR3 reads CASSRSGSSTDTQYF. The CDR3 DNA reads as TGTGCCAGCAGCCGAAGCGGGTCTAGCACAGATACGCAGTATTTT.

The chain combines TRBV15 with TRBJ2-3; D not resolved. The length of the CDR3 is 14 residues. Trimming cost V 0 bases and J 5 bases, with 9 bases left between them. Germline CDR1 LNHNV, CDR2 YYDKDF (reference sequence). CDR3 loop: CATSRERMQDTQYF. The CDR3 DNA follows: TGTGCCACCAGCAGAGAACGGATGCAAGATACGCAGTATTTT.

This rearrangement joins TRBV27 to TRBJ2-7, with no clear D. Looked up from germline, CDR1 is MNHEY and CDR2 is SMNVEV (reference sequence). The CDR3 contains 13 residues. Trimming cost V 5 bases and J 4 bases, with 12 bases left between them. The CDR3 spells CASSPTPYYEQYF. In DNA, the CDR3 is TGTGCCAGCAGTCCGACCCCCTATTACGAGCAGTACTTC.

The chain uses TRBV4-1 and TRBJ2-1; 10 positions agree with TRBD1. V lost 4 bases, J lost 0 bases, and 9 bases stayed unmatched. The germline gives CDR1 MGHRA, CDR2 YSYEKL. CDR3 length equals 18 residues. CDR3 amino acids: CASSRGQGGQSSYNEQFF. In DNA, the CDR3 is TGCGCCAGCAGCCGTGGACAGGGGGGTCAAAGCTCCTACAATGAGCAGTTCTTC.

This clonotype appeared many times. A read error may produce the germline difference seen at one junction end. The chain combines TRBV5-1 with TRBJ2-5, with unresolved D. Germline V gene data show CDR1 as SGHRS and CDR2 as YFSETQ. The CDR3 runs 12 residues. The CDR3 here is CASSLGEETQYF. The CDR3 bases are TGTGCCAGCAGCTTAGGAGAAGAGACCCAGTACTTC. The variable domain in full, completed from reference TRBV5-1 and TRBJ2-5, reads KAGVTQTPRYLIKTRGQQVTLSCSPISGHRSVSWYQQTPGQGLQFLFEYFSETQRNKGNFPGRFSGRQFSNSRSEMNVSTLELGDSALYLCASSLGEETQYFGPGTRLLVL.

This clonotype was recorded once. CDR3 sequence (DNA): TGTGCCTGGAGTGTACAGGCAGGGGCTAATGAAAAACTGTTTTTT. Translation: CAWSVQAGANEKLFF. The genes are TRBV30 and TRBJ1-4; D perhaps matches TRBD1 (6 bases). V was cut by 0 bases and J by 3 bases, with 11 bases left in between. CDR3 size: 15 residues. Germline CDR1 is GTSNPN and CDR2 is SVGIG (reference sequence).

This clonotype turned up a few times. The chain has TRBV20-1 and TRBJ2-5, with 7 bases identical to TRBD2. V shed 6 bases, J shed 4 bases, and the junction held 2 bases outside the gene matches. Germline loops: CDR1 DFQATT, CDR2 SNEGSKA (reference sequence). CDR3 length: 11 residues. For the CDR3, the DNA is TGCAGTGCGGGGGAGGGAGAGACCCAGTACTTC. Amino acid sequence: CSAGEGETQYF.